The entry that follows covers one T cell receptor beta chain sequence. Antigen unknown. This CDR3 spans 13 amino acids. V shed 3 bases and J shed 6 bases, with 11 bases lying between them. CDR1 and CDR2 (germline): MRHNA, SNTAGT. These data are taken from a study of identifying expanded T cells in peripheral blood. Study-wide results and limits: Over around two and four weeks, about 15 and 18 clones changed, versus 1.2 between replicates. Two-week clone count variance significantly increased as total template count grew.

During the collection period, no donor immune events like infections were recorded. Assay: immunoSEQ multiplex PCR; the TCRdb copy retains only in-frame clones and omits some. Of more than 75,000 clones in the sample, 70% to 90% were seen once. The J gene is TRBJ1-1, the V gene TRBV6-4, with D unclear. Sequencing was performed on blood. This TCR was recovered from a person aged 18 to 75 in good health. CDR3 loop: CASSDPDSAEAFF. For the CDR3, the DNA is TGTGCCAGCAGTGATCCCGACTCAGCTGAAGCTTTCTTT.